The text below deals with one T cell receptor (beta chain). The sample holds many counts of this clone. Its antigen target is currently unknown. Read data end 3 residues before the CDR3 end; the end is taken from the germline J gene. This specimen comes from a study of T cell clonality in common variable immunodeficiency (dated by TCRdb to between 2015 and 2016). Paper-wide results and their limitations: Compared with healthy controls, CVID subjects showed increased TCRbeta clonality (t-test p = 0.018), a feature most characteristic of about a third of subjects. Correlations of repertoire features with clinical complications were constrained by heterogeneity among patients within the CVID cohort. Fewer deletions and N-nucleotide insertions were reportedly observed in CVID TCRbeta sequences, and highly modified clones with 13 or more V deletions were reportedly absent from CVID TCRbeta sequences. It was noted by the authors that sequencing of the repertoires of T cell subpopulations would be needed to clarify the cause of the increased clonality in CVID. Despite equal DNA input, controls averaged roughly 84,000 unique sequences per sample versus about 31,547 in CVID samples. Fewer TCRbeta clones were shared among CVID subjects than among healthy controls (p < 0.0001).

For sequencing, equivalent amounts of genomic DNA were input from CVID and control samples. For every sample, a 60 bp segment covering the rearranged TCRbeta CDR3 region was amplified and then sequenced. The immunoSEQ assay, a bias-corrected multiplex PCR combined with high-throughput sequencing, was used for TCRbeta amplification. Concerning the study's data processing: Every unique nucleotide sequence was considered a clone and was annotated with V, D and J genes, copy number and frequency. Sequences were labeled productive if in frame, and non-productive if out of frame or containing stop codons. Clonality was calculated from Shannon's entropy as previously described. Mean CDR3 Kyte-Doolittle hydropathy was derived from the predicted amino acid sequences of productive clones. Scaled V gene usage was hierarchically clustered using Manhattan distance and complete linkage with the R hclust function. Sharing of clones by CDR3 amino acid sequence was evaluated through resampling of 12 repertoires per group over 100 rounds. The repertoires were searched for about 70 published EBV-specific and almost 250 published CMV-specific TCRbeta sequences. After two CVID samples that produced fewer than 10,000 sequences were dropped from the analysis, 35 to 50 CVID repertoires remained. In its TCRdb copy, this immuneACCESS table keeps in-frame sequences only and misses some clones. Where compared with another copy, unresolved V genes explain less than half of these, and the others have no known cause. The V and J calls and clone size were taken over from that table, and D and trimming were inferred from the DNA. Listed for this sample are some 19,000 clones, none observed only a single time. About 22% of the sample comes from the top ten.

Standard criteria were used to diagnose CVID, namely serum IgG, IgA and/or IgM reduced below the normal range together with specific antibody deficiency. The CVID group comprised 45 or so subjects, 15 or so female and around 30 male, aged 9 to 64 years with a mean age of around 36. Both CVID patients and healthy controls were predominantly of Caucasian heritage. At the time of study participation, every CVID subject had been on replacement immunoglobulin therapy for one year or longer. At the time of blood collection, no CVID subject was ill or was being treated with immunomodulatory or immunosuppressive medication. Heparinized peripheral whole blood samples of about 5 to 9 ml were collected from each donor. TCRbeta CDR3 repertoires were sequenced from genomic DNA of adults with common variable immune deficiency (CVID) and healthy adult controls. Diluted blood was density-centrifuged over Hypaque 1077 or Ficoll-Paque to isolate peripheral blood mononuclear cells. Genomic DNA was obtained from unsorted mononuclear cells through either Qiagen column purification or a centrifugation-based method.

The germline V gene provides CDR1 MNHEY and CDR2 SVGEGT. CDR3 length: 15 amino acids, cysteine to phenylalanine. Part of the CDR3 DNA is given, 36 bases translated from base 1. Germline trimming: 7 bases from V, 2 bases from J; junction bases outside gene matches: 5. Sequencing used peripheral blood mononuclear cells. This sequence uses TRBV6-2 or TRBV6-3 and TRBJ2-6, with 7 junctional bases fitting TRBD1. The sequence came from a human donor with common variable immunodeficiency. Incomplete CDR3 DNA: TGTGCCAGCAACGATCAGGGGGCTGGGGCCAACGTC. Its protein reads: CASNDQGAGANV. The full-length CDR3 reads as CASNDQGAGANVLTF.